One and the same sample provided the 18 T cell receptor beta chains below, sequenced in a study of molecular identifiers for immune sequencing clone quantification. Using its own MiXCR run on the PCR reads, TCRdb lists one record per CDR3 protein. The data show about 40,000 distinct CDR3 sequences, with around 20% seen just once and roughly 6.9% held by the top ten. The specimen was naive CD8+ T cells from blood, with Jurkat cell RNA spiked in. Subset reported: FACS-sorted CD8+CD4-CCR7+CD45RA+ naive T cells. The origin of the receptors is a human donor in good health. Some libraries in this study had Jurkat cell RNA spiked in.

This clonotype was observed a few times. The chain uses TRBV11-2 and TRBJ2-3; 7 bases are shared with TRBD2. Trimming took 5 bases from V and 2 from J; bases not matched to a gene: 10. CDR1 SGHAT and CDR2 FQNNGV come from the germline V gene. This CDR3 contains 16 residues. CDR3 sequence reads: CASSQSLGLLTDTQYF. The CDR3 nucleotides read TGTGCCAGCAGCCAAAGTCTGGGACTACTCACAGATACGCAGTATTTT.

This clonotype was detected only a few times. The rearrangement joins TRBV6-5 to TRBJ2-1, with unresolved D. The CDR3 has 13 amino acids. V lost 0 bases and J 7 bases, leaving 7 bases between the germline ends. Germline V lookup: CDR1 MNHEY, CDR2 SVGAGI. The CDR3 sequence: CASSYSAGNEQFF. CDR3 sequence (DNA): TGTGCCAGCAGTTACTCGGCTGGGAATGAGCAGTTCTTC.

CDR3 sequence: CATSDSGLAAFNEQFF. CDR3 in DNA: TGTGCCACCAGTGACTCGGGACTAGCGGCTTTCAATGAGCAGTTCTTC. The rearrangement links TRBV24-1 to TRBJ2-1; 11 positions match TRBD2. The CDR3 spans 16 residues. The V gene's germline CDR1 is KGHDR and CDR2 SFDVKD. With V trimmed by 4 bases and J by 6 bases, 7 bases remained unmatched.

Ten or more counts support this clonotype. This chain connects TRBV12-5 to TRBJ1-1, with 10 positions matching TRBD1. J was trimmed by 5 bases and V by 8 bases; bases with no gene match: 8. This CDR3 spans 14 amino acids. Germline lookup yields CDR1 LGHNT and CDR2 FRNRAP. This chain's CDR3 is CASTWGTGVTEAFF. For the CDR3, the DNA is TGTGCTAGTACTTGGGGGACAGGGGTAACTGAAGCTTTCTTT.

This clonotype was recorded many times. J is TRBJ2-7 and V is TRBV12-3 or TRBV12-4, with 8 bases matching TRBD2. The V segment lost 8 bases and the J segment 4 bases; nucleotides outside the gene matches: 16. The CDR3 totals 16 residues. The CDR3 sequence: CASRASGSVVYYEQYF. The CDR3 DNA follows: TGTGCCAGCCGTGCTAGCGGGTCCGTGGTTTATTACGAGCAGTACTTC.

In regard to this clonotype: This clone may be a read error of a much larger clone one base away. V and J are TRBV11-2 and TRBJ2-1, with a possible D match to TRBD2 (5 bases). Trimming cost V 1 base and J 7 bases, with 8 bases left between them. This CDR3 region has 13 residues. Germline loops: CDR1 SGHAT, CDR2 FQNNGV. The chain's CDR3 is CASSLGSGNEQFF. The CDR3 DNA sequence: TGTGCCAGCAGCTTAGGCTCGGGGAATGAGCAGTTCTTC. Supplemented by reference TRBV11-2 and TRBJ2-1, the full variable domain reads EAGVAQSPRYKIIEKRQSVAFWCNPISGHATLYWYQQILGQGPKLLIQFQNNGVVDDSQLPKDRFSAERLKGVDSTLKIQPAKLEDSAVYLCASSLGSGNEQFFGPGTRLTVL.

This clonotype came up many times. The chain is built from TRBV5-1 and TRBJ1-5; D gene ambiguous. The germline CDR1 and CDR2 sequences are SGHRS and YFSETQ. Trimming shortened V by 1 base and J by 2 bases, and 4 bases separated the two germline ends. This CDR3 region has 13 residues. As DNA, the CDR3 is TGCGCCAGCAGCTTGAATGGCAATCAGCCCCAGCATTTT. Protein sequence: CASSLNGNQPQHF. The full variable domain, completed using reference TRBV5-1 and TRBJ1-5, is KAGVTQTPRYLIKTRGQQVTLSCSPISGHRSVSWYQQTPGQGLQFLFEYFSETQRNKGNFPGRFSGRQFSNSRSEMNVSTLELGDSALYLCASSLNGNQPQHFGDGTRLSIL.

This clonotype was counted only a few times. This rearrangement joins TRBV20-1 to TRBJ2-3; 11 bases agree with TRBD2. V trimming: 3 bases; J trimming: 3 bases; junction bases outside the gene matches: 11. Germline lookup yields CDR1 DFQATT and CDR2 SNEGSKA (reference sequence). CDR3 length: 17 amino acids. The CDR3 DNA is TGCAGTGCTAGCCCACCGACTAGCGGGATGATGACAGATACGCAGTATTTT. Translated: CSASPPTSGMMTDTQYF.

The rearrangement uses TRBV28 and TRBJ2-5; D possibly corresponds to TRBD2 (5 bases). Between the trimmed V and J ends, which lost 4 bases and 4 bases, there was a span of 16 bases. The CDR3 has 15 residues. Looked up from germline, CDR1 is MDHEN and CDR2 is SYDVKM. The CDR3 loop is CASSYSGVSGETQYF. The DNA for the CDR3 is TGTGCCAGCAGTTACTCCGGGGTCTCAGGAGAGACCCAGTACTTC.

At least ten counts were recorded for this clonotype. V usage is TRBV24-1 and J usage is TRBJ2-2, with 7 bases matching TRBD2. V lost 3 bases and J lost 3; bases outside the gene matches: 9. This CDR3 has 17 residues. Germline values: CDR1 KGHDR, CDR2 SFDVKD. CDR3 protein: CATSDHGPSGDTGELFF. In DNA form, the CDR3 reads TGTGCCACCAGTGATCACGGGCCAAGCGGGGACACCGGGGAGCTGTTTTTT.

Many counts were recorded for this clonotype. The V and J genes are TRBV11-2 and TRBJ1-6; maybe TRBD1 (5 bases). Germline CDR1 SGHAT, CDR2 FQNNGV. Trimming shortened V by 5 bases and J by 10 bases, and 12 bases separated the two germline ends. The CDR3 loop spans 13 amino acids. This chain's CDR3 is CASSPGSPSPLHF. The CDR3 DNA sequence: TGTGCCAGCAGCCCAGGGTCTCCCTCACCCCTCCACTTT.

This clonotype appeared many times. The CDR3, as DNA: TGTGCCAGCAGCTCGACCGGGACCTATAATTCACCCCTCCACTTT. Protein product: CASSSTGTYNSPLHF. The chain uses TRBV9 and TRBJ1-6; unclear D gene. Per germline, CDR1 SGDLS and CDR2 YYNGEE. Trimming left V 4 bases short and J 2 bases short, with 10 bases between. This CDR3 is 15 amino acids long.

This clonotype was seen many times. This chain uses TRBV29-1 with TRBJ2-1; tentative D call: TRBD2 (6 bases). The CDR3 covers 15 residues. V lost 4 bases and J 2 bases, leaving 15 bases between the germline ends. The germline V gene has CDR1 SQVTM and CDR2 ANQGSEA. The CDR3 DNA reads as TGCAGCGTTGCCCACCGGGAGAGTCCCTACAATGAGCAGTTCTTC. Its translation is CSVAHRESPYNEQFF.

This clonotype was observed a handful of times. CDR3 in amino acids: CASSVGTAYEQFF. In DNA, the CDR3 is TGTGCCAGCAGCGTAGGTACTGCCTATGAGCAGTTCTTC. This chain links TRBV9 with TRBJ2-1; D is unclear. The CDR3 is 13 amino acids. CDR1 SGDLS and CDR2 YYNGEE come from the germline V gene. The V end lost 0 bases, the J end lost 8 bases, and 9 bases lay between the germline ends.

There are a few counts of this clonotype. The V call is TRBV15, the J call TRBJ1-1; D is unclear. Trimming cost V 3 bases and J 6 bases, with 20 bases left between them. The CDR3 runs 16 residues. CDR1 and CDR2 from the germline V gene are LNHNV and YYDKDF (reference sequence). The CDR3 nucleotides read TGTGCCACCAGCAGGATACTAGTCCTGGGTTACGCTGAAGCTTTCTTT. As protein: CATSRILVLGYAEAFF.

This clonotype was seen at least ten times. This chain uses TRBV6-5 with TRBJ2-1, with a weak D call TRBD1 (5 bases). CDR3 length: 13 amino acids. V was trimmed by 4 bases and J by 3 bases, leaving 7 bases between them. Germline V CDR1 and CDR2: MNHEY, SVGAGI. The CDR3 loop reads CASSSRVYNEQFF. CDR3 sequence (DNA): TGTGCCAGCAGTTCCAGGGTCTACAATGAGCAGTTCTTC.

This clonotype came up many times. The V gene is TRBV5-5, the J gene TRBJ1-5; D is unclear. V dropped 0 bases and J dropped 3 bases, with 7 bases sitting between them. From germline, CDR1 is SGHKS and CDR2 YYEKEE (reference sequence). The CDR3 runs 14 residues. The CDR3 spells CASSLDSFNQPQHF. The DNA for the CDR3 is TGTGCCAGCAGCTTGGACAGTTTCAATCAGCCCCAGCATTTT. Together with reference TRBV5-5 and TRBJ1-5, the CDR3 gives the full variable domain: DAGVTQSPTHLIKTRGQQVTLRCSPISGHKSVSWYQQVLGQGPQFIFQYYEKEERGRGNFPDRFSARQFPNYSSELNVNALLLGDSALYLCASSLDSFNQPQHFGDGTRLSIL.

The sample holds many counts of this clonotype. The V gene is TRBV12-3 or TRBV12-4, the J gene TRBJ1-6, with 8 positions matching TRBD1. This CDR3 spans 14 amino acids. V lost 5 bases, J lost 9 bases, and 6 bases stayed unmatched. The CDR3 DNA follows: TGTGCCAGCAGTCTTGACAGGGGAGGTTCACCCCTCCACTTT. Its translation: CASSLDRGGSPLHF.